This T cell receptor (beta chain) originates from a study of long-term antiretroviral therapy in people with HIV. As for this clone: Its target is not known.

Broader study findings: Diversity increased after ART yet remained lower than in transplant donor controls. Repertoires in HIV (unlike those of controls) had narrower CDR3 length ranges. Drawn between about 2004 and 2018, the blood was possibly obtained under older ART regimens.

This CDR3 spans 15 amino acids. CDR1 MNHEY and CDR2 SVGAGI come from the germline V gene. Unmatched junction bases numbered 0, after V lost 0 bases and J lost 1 base. The assay used was immunoSEQ (version v3.0), run at survey level. Some clones are missing from TCRdb's copy, which holds only in-frame ones; the method was immunoSEQ multiplex PCR. This sample yields about 7,200 clones, of which 74% are seen a single time; roughly 15% belongs to the top ten. The sequence was obtained from a man aged 40-55 years with HIV. The chain joins TRBV6-5 to TRBJ1-1, with 9 bases that match TRBD1. This material consisted of unsorted PBMCs, taken about 0.9 years before starting antiretroviral therapy. In DNA, the CDR3 is TGTGCCAGCAGTTACTCGGGACAGGGGAACACTGAAGCTTTCTTT. Its translation: CASSYSGQGNTEAFF.